Listed below are T cell receptor beta chains from one sample, sequenced in a study of blood T cell repertoires in COVID-19. Clones were sequenced by immunoSEQ multiplex PCR, and TCRdb holds only the in-frame ones, with some missing. The sample includes about 300,000 clones, 88% of them seen just once. The source material was peripheral blood. These receptors all come from a woman in her thirties with COVID-19, enrolled during active disease. CDR3s include the opening cysteine and the closing phenylalanine or tryptophan. Fields, in order: CDR3 length, D gene, J gene, V gene, CDR3 protein. D genes are given only for firm matches.

length: 13
D: NA
J: TRBJ2-3
V: TRBV27
CDR3: CASSLLRGDTQYF

length: 12
D: TRBD1
J: TRBJ1-1
V: TRBV6-1
CDR3: CASRTGSPEAFF

length: 16
D: TRBD1
J: TRBJ1-6
V: TRBV7-2
CDR3: CASSPLRQGAFSPLHF

length: 14
D: NA
J: TRBJ1-6
V: TRBV19
CDR3: CASSMRSQYSPLHF

length: 14
D: NA
J: TRBJ1-5
V: TRBV15
CDR3: CATSSRQVNQPQHF

length: 16
D: NA
J: TRBJ2-2
V: TRBV5-5
CDR3: CASSSPGWGLTGELFF

length: 15
D: TRBD1
J: TRBJ1-3
V: TRBV3-1/TRBV3-2
CDR3: CASSQLTGGKGTIYF

length: 16
D: NA
J: TRBJ1-3
V: TRBV5-5
CDR3: CASSLGVGRPGNTIYF

length: 15
D: TRBD1
J: TRBJ2-2
V: TRBV5-6
CDR3: CASSSLQQDRGDVFF

length: 16
D: NA
J: TRBJ2-7
V: TRBV4-1
CDR3: CASSQESMGRGYEQYF

length: 13
D: NA
J: TRBJ1-1
V: TRBV19
CDR3: CASRQDMNTEAFF

length: 15
D: TRBD2
J: TRBJ2-2
V: TRBV7-7
CDR3: CASSTTSGVTGELFF

length: 15
D: NA
J: TRBJ1-6
V: TRBV6-1
CDR3: CASSETASYNSPLHF